This T cell receptor beta chain emerged from a study of blood T cell repertoires in COVID-19. Study as a whole: Samples of COVID-19 (acute and convalescent) were obtained from the United States, Italy and Spain. Nucleic acid was either cDNA or gDNA, and it came from T cells, B-cell-depleted T cells, or PBMCs.

The V gene's germline CDR1 is MDHEN and CDR2 SYDVKM. V lost 2 bases and J 11 bases, leaving 13 bases between the germline ends. CDR3 length: 13 residues. In the authors' workflow: Quantification of nucleated cells was approximated via reference gene primer amplification. TCRdb keeps only in-frame clones here, not all; method: immunoSEQ multiplex PCR. V and J calls plus clone size are reproduced from that table; the DNA served to infer D and trimming. The table includes approximately 240,000 clones, 84% detected once. A single count supports this clone. This TCR was recovered from a middle-aged man with acute or convalescent COVID-19. The V call is TRBV28, the J call TRBJ1-5; D remains unclear. Sequencing was done on a sample of peripheral blood. CDR3 in amino acids: CASSLGGRIAQHF. DNA of the CDR3: TGTGCCAGCAGTTTAGGAGGACGCATCGCCCAGCATTTT. Complete variable domain (other parts from reference TRBV28 and TRBJ1-5): DVKVTQSSRYLVKRTGEKVFLECVQDMDHENMFWYRQDPGLGLRLIYFSYDVKMKEKGDIPEGYSVSREKKERFSLILESASTNQTSMYLCASSLGGRIAQHFGDGTRLSIL.